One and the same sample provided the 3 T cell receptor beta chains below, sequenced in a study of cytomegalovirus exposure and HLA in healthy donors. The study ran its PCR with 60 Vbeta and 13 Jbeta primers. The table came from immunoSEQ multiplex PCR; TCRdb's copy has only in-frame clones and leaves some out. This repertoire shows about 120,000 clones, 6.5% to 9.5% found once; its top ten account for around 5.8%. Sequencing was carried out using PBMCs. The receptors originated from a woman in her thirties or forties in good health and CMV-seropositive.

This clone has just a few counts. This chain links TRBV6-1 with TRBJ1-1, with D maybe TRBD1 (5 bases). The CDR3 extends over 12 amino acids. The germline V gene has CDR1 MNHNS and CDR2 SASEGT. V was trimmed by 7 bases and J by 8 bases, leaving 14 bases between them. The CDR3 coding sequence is TGTGCCAGCACTGTGACAGCAGGCGAAGCTTTCTTT. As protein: CASTVTAGEAFF.

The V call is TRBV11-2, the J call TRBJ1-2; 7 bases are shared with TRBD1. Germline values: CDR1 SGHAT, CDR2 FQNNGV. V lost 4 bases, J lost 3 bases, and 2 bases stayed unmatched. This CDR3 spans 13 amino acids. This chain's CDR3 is CASSSGQYYGYTF. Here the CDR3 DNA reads TGTGCCAGCAGCTCGGGACAGTACTATGGCTACACCTTC.

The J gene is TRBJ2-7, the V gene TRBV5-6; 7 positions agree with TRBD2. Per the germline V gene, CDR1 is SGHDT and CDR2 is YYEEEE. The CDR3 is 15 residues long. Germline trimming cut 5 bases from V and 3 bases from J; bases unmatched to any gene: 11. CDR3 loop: CASSLGDGGGYEQYF. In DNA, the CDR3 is TGTGCCAGCAGTCTTGGGGACGGCGGGGGCTACGAGCAGTACTTC.